This is a list of T cell receptor beta chains from one sample in a study of OX40 agonist ivuxolimab in advanced cancers. The data were produced by immunoSEQ multiplex PCR, yet TCRdb's version contains in-frame clones alone and is incomplete. The sample shows 55,000 to 65,000 clones, around 82% of them seen only once. The sample consisted of CD4+ or CD8+ T cells sorted from blood, taken in a trial of the OX40 agonist ivuxolimab. These receptors all come from an adult with an advanced solid tumor such as melanoma, head and neck, liver or kidney cancer. Each CDR3 is given with its conserved first and last residue. Rows give clone size only sometimes, using once, few, many, or a class for an expanded clone.

cdr3_aa: CSAREYEQYF
j_call: TRBJ2-7
v_call: TRBV20-1
clone_size: -

cdr3_aa: CASYQQGLSTEAFF
j_call: TRBJ1-1
v_call: TRBV27
clone_size: -

cdr3_aa: CSAARGDGYTF
j_call: TRBJ1-2
v_call: TRBV29-1
clone_size: many

cdr3_aa: CAARQANQPQHF
j_call: TRBJ1-5
v_call: TRBV6-1
clone_size: few

cdr3_aa: CASSLAGSGNTIYF
j_call: TRBJ1-3
v_call: TRBV5-4
clone_size: -

cdr3_aa: CASSPEVISGYEQYF
j_call: TRBJ2-7
v_call: TRBV6-1
clone_size: -

cdr3_aa: CASRPRQIINEKLFF
j_call: TRBJ1-4
v_call: TRBV6-5
clone_size: -

cdr3_aa: CASSLDRGSGANVLTF
j_call: TRBJ2-6
v_call: TRBV5-4
clone_size: few

cdr3_aa: CASRPQQGYGYTF
j_call: TRBJ1-2
v_call: TRBV5-8
clone_size: -

cdr3_aa: CASSLAGGTLDEQFF
j_call: TRBJ2-1
v_call: TRBV7-2
clone_size: -

cdr3_aa: CASSPGLDLPPDTQYF
j_call: TRBJ2-3
v_call: TRBV7-6
clone_size: -

cdr3_aa: CASSRRQGRNIQYF
j_call: TRBJ2-4
v_call: TRBV5-6
clone_size: -

cdr3_aa: CASSGERGGTDTQYF
j_call: TRBJ2-3
v_call: TRBV9
clone_size: -

cdr3_aa: CASKGTRSSNQPQHF
j_call: TRBJ1-5
v_call: TRBV28
clone_size: -

cdr3_aa: CATQDRVRETQYF
j_call: TRBJ2-5
v_call: TRBV5-4
clone_size: -

cdr3_aa: CASSLLTDNQPQHF
j_call: TRBJ1-5
v_call: TRBV28
clone_size: -

cdr3_aa: CASSPRSRYEQYF
j_call: TRBJ2-7
v_call: TRBV7-2
clone_size: -